This paragraph reports one T cell receptor beta chain. Its target is unknown. Trimming pared 1 base from V and 9 bases from J, leaving 19 bases between. This CDR3 comprises 15 residues. CDR1 and CDR2 from the germline V gene are SGHVS and FQNEAQ. This entry belongs to a study of identifying expanded T cells in peripheral blood. Collection occurred without any documented infections or immune events in donors. Study conclusions and caveats: Differentially abundant clones: around 1.2 between replicates, about 17 at roughly 13 days, 19 to 20 at four. Variance in clone template counts between approximately two-week samples significantly increased with total template count across all healthy donors.

Repertoires were generated with immunoSEQ multiplex PCR, while TCRdb's copy carries only in-frame clones and drops some. Among approximately 110,000 clones listed, more than 85% were seen once. This chain connects TRBV7-8 to TRBJ2-7, with D possibly TRBD1 on 6 matching bases. The sequenced sample was blood. The receptor comes from a person between 18 and 75 years old in good health. In nucleotides, the CDR3 is TGTGCCAGCAGCTTAGATAGGGACACCCGCTATGGGCAGTACTTC. It yields the protein CASSLDRDTRYGQYF.